The 14 T cell receptor beta chains below were found in one sample sequenced in a study of response to subunit inactivated influenza vaccine. A single record per CDR3 protein comes from TCRdb applying MiXCR to the RT-PCR reads. This table holds around 850,000 distinct CDR3 sequences, less than 20% found once. Sequenced material: PBMCs from blood, taken less than 6 days after vaccination. All receptors derive from a man aged 50-59 years who received an inactivated influenza vaccine.

This clonotype was observed many times. This chain connects TRBV20-1 to TRBJ2-7; TRBD1 matches 8 bases. This CDR3 comprises 15 residues. Germline trimming cut 3 bases from V and 5 bases from J; bases unmatched to any gene: 12. Germline V gives CDR1 DFQATT, CDR2 SNEGSKA (reference sequence). CDR3: CSARDVTGVVHEQYF. The CDR3, as DNA: TGCAGTGCTAGGGACGTGACAGGGGTAGTCCACGAGCAGTACTTC.

This clonotype has a count of ten or more. The CDR3 coding sequence is TGCGCCAGCAGCTCGGGACAGGGTCGAGATGGGACTGAAGCTTTCTTT. Its protein is CASSSGQGRDGTEAFF. The chain carries TRBV5-1 and TRBJ1-1; 9 bases are a match to TRBD1. Germline loops: CDR1 SGHRS, CDR2 YFSETQ. Trimming at V came to 3 bases and at J to 5 bases, leaving 11 bases not matched to a gene. The CDR3 runs to 16 residues.

This clonotype was seen only a few times. V is TRBV7-9 and J is TRBJ2-4; 8 bases agree with TRBD1. This CDR3 region has 16 residues. The V segment lost 4 bases and the J segment 1 base; nucleotides outside the gene matches: 6. Per the germline V gene, CDR1 is SEHNR and CDR2 is FQNEAQ (reference sequence). The CDR3 loop is CASSSTDRGAKNIQYF. CDR3 nucleotide sequence: TGTGCCAGCAGCTCCACTGACAGGGGTGCCAAAAACATTCAGTACTTC. Combining the CDR3 with reference TRBV7-9 and TRBJ2-4 gives the whole variable domain DTGVSQNPRHKITKRGQNVTFRCDPISEHNRLYWYRQTLGQGPEFLTYFQNEAQLEKSRLLSDRFSAERPKGSFSTLEIQRTEQGDSAMYLCASSSTDRGAKNIQYFGAGTRLSVL.

The chain has TRBV27 and TRBJ2-5; D is unresolved. Trimming cost V 2 bases and J 3 bases, with 10 bases left between them. The CDR3 spans 14 residues. Germline values: CDR1 MNHEY, CDR2 SMNVEV (reference sequence). DNA for the CDR3: TGTGCCAGCAGTTTAGGTGGTCCCGAAGAGACCCAGTACTTC. Encoded protein: CASSLGGPEETQYF.

This clonotype was seen at least ten times. The chain links TRBV28 to TRBJ2-3; D is uncertain. V was cut by 2 bases and J by 2 bases, with 14 bases left in between. From germline, CDR1 is MDHEN and CDR2 SYDVKM. The CDR3 is 16 amino acids. Here the CDR3 reads CASSLDLLTDTDTQYF. Written as DNA, the CDR3 is TGTGCCAGCAGTTTAGACTTATTGACGGACACAGATACGCAGTATTTT.

The chain is built from TRBV12-3 or TRBV12-4 and TRBJ1-1, with TRBD1 as a possible D gene (5 bases). The CDR3 length is 15 residues. The V gene lost 5 bases and the J gene lost 1 base, with 14 bases spanning the gap. The CDR3 sequence: CASSPMGGGNTEAFF. The CDR3 coding sequence is TGTGCCAGCAGTCCCATGGGGGGGGGGAACACTGAAGCTTTCTTT.

The CDR3, as DNA: TGTGCCAGCAGCGTATACGAGACAGGGTTCGGCTATGGCTACACCTTC. Translation: CASSVYETGFGYGYTF. V is TRBV9 and J is TRBJ1-2; 7 bases line up with TRBD1. The V and J ends lost 1 base and 4 bases, in that order; junction bases with no gene match: 10. Germline CDR1 reads SGDLS; CDR2 reads YYNGEE. The CDR3 extends over 16 amino acids.

The chain links TRBV18 to TRBJ2-1; the match to TRBD2 covers 7 bases. V trimming: 6 bases; J trimming: 8 bases; junction bases outside the gene matches: 4. This CDR3 has 12 residues. Per the germline V gene, CDR1 is KGHSH and CDR2 is LQKENI. The CDR3 loop reads CASSGGGDEQFF. For the CDR3, the DNA is TGTGCCAGCTCGGGCGGGGGAGATGAGCAGTTCTTC.

This clonotype was seen a handful of times. This chain's CDR3 is CASSQGDIRATNYEQYF. Here the CDR3 DNA reads TGTGCCAGCAGCCAAGGGGACATCCGGGCCACTAACTACGAGCAGTACTTC. The chain links TRBV4-2 to TRBJ2-7, with a tentative D call TRBD1 (6 bases). The germline gives CDR1 LGHNA, CDR2 YNFKEQ. V was clipped by 1 base and J by 3 bases, with 19 bases between them. This CDR3 has 17 amino acids.

There are many counts of this clonotype. This sequence joins TRBV11-2 and TRBJ2-3, with 9 bases aligning to TRBD2. The CDR3 totals 15 residues. Losses at the gene ends were 4 bases for V and 0 bases for J; bases not matched to a gene: 2. Germline V gives CDR1 SGHAT, CDR2 FQNNGV. CDR3: CASSYTSGSTDTQYF. The CDR3 nucleotides are TGTGCCAGCAGCTACACTAGCGGGAGCACAGATACGCAGTATTTT.

This clonotype was seen ten or more times. The chain carries TRBV29-1 and TRBJ2-7; D not certain. Per the germline V gene, CDR1 is SQVTM and CDR2 is ANQGSEA. CDR3 length equals 14 residues. V shed 5 bases and J shed 2 bases, with 16 bases lying between them. CDR3: CSVMTFVVPYEQYF. The CDR3 region has the DNA TGCAGCGTTATGACGTTTGTGGTACCCTACGAGCAGTACTTC.

This clonotype was seen more than once but under ten times. The chain joins TRBV12-3 or TRBV12-4 to TRBJ2-2; 7 positions agree with TRBD1. Germline trimming cut 4 bases from V and 6 bases from J; bases unmatched to any gene: 5. The CDR3 has 14 residues. CDR3 amino acids: CASSSYRGSGELFF. CDR3 nucleotide sequence: TGTGCCAGCAGTTCATACAGGGGTTCCGGGGAGCTGTTTTTT.

In this sample, this clonotype turned up many times. J is TRBJ2-1 and V is TRBV4-1, with unresolved D. CDR3 size: 15 residues. V dropped 1 base and J dropped 0 bases, with 7 bases sitting between them. CDR1 and CDR2 (germline): MGHRA, YSYEKL. The CDR3 DNA reads as TGCGCCAGCAGCCAAGGACTGAGCTCCTACAATGAGCAGTTCTTC. Its translation is CASSQGLSSYNEQFF.

This clonotype was found a few times. This chain connects TRBV20-1 to TRBJ2-7; 9 nucleotides align to TRBD2. This CDR3 comprises 14 residues. With V trimmed by 2 bases and J by 1 base, 3 bases remained unmatched. Germline loops: CDR1 DFQATT, CDR2 SNEGSKA (reference sequence). CDR3 amino acids: CSARSLAGSYEQYF. DNA of the CDR3: TGCAGTGCTAGATCTCTAGCGGGGTCCTACGAGCAGTACTTC.